The T cell receptor beta chain under discussion was sequenced for a study of molecular identifiers for immune sequencing clone quantification. Study-level background: With replicates, the RNA of about 19,000 or 110,000 naive CD8 cells was split five ways and four were sequenced. Broader study findings: Naive cells had under 1% of molecules in clones above 20 RNA copies, effectors over 98%.

CDR1 MDHEN and CDR2 SYDVKM come from the germline V gene. The CDR3 extends over 15 amino acids. V was cut by 3 bases and J by 3 bases, with 15 bases left in between. Preparation of the bulk TCR libraries relied on previously described methods and listed TCR primers. TCRdb used MiXCR to reprocess the PCR reads, holding one entry per CDR3 protein. This repertoire shows approximately 500,000 distinct CDR3 sequences, about a quarter found once; its top ten account for around 0.79%. With respect to this clonotype: As yet, its antigen is unknown. A much larger clone lies a single base off, so this may be a read error.

Sorting defined naive CD8 T cells as CD8+CD4-CCR7+CD45RA+. This clonotype was obtained from a human donor in good health. Some libraries in this study had Jurkat cell RNA spiked in. The source material was naive CD8+ T cells from blood, with Jurkat cell RNA spiked in. Subset in this sample: FACS-sorted CD8+CD4-CCR7+CD45RA+ naive T cells. J is TRBJ2-7 and V is TRBV28, with D tentatively TRBD1 or TRBD2 (5 bases each). The CDR3 is CASSFRDLVNYEQYF. The CDR3 DNA reads TGTGCCAGCAGTTTCCGGGACCTAGTCAACTACGAGCAGTACTTC.